This TCR beta chain was sequenced during a study of blood T cell repertoires in COVID-19. TCRdb's table, derived via immunoSEQ multiplex PCR, lists solely in-frame clones and lacks some. The data contain about 230,000 clones, about 83% of them seen just once; the ten biggest clones take up around 8.9%. The TCR sequence derives from a man in his forties or fifties with active or convalescent COVID-19. Material: peripheral blood.

The CDR3 reads CASTQTGYNYGYTF. CDR3 DNA sequence: TGTGCCAGCACACAGACAGGGTATAACTATGGCTACACCTTC. The chain carries TRBV6-5 and TRBJ1-2; TRBD1 agrees at 7 bases. Trimming took 7 bases from V and 1 from J; bases not matched to a gene: 6. The germline V gene encodes CDR1 MNHEY and CDR2 SVGAGI. The CDR3 is made up of 14 amino acids.